These 24 T cell receptor beta chains originate from one sample sequenced in a study of cytomegalovirus exposure and HLA in healthy donors. 60 Vbeta and 13 Jbeta primers were used in PCR. Libraries were prepared by immunoSEQ multiplex PCR; TCRdb keeps only in-frame clonotypes and omits some of them. The data contain around 300,000 clones, 80% to 90% of them seen just once; the ten biggest clones take up around 2.1%. Sequenced input: PBMCs. These receptors were collected from a woman aged 18 to 35 in good health and CMV-seronegative.

The CDR3 here is CASSPSQGSTEAFF. DNA of the CDR3: TGTGCCAGCTCACCTTCACAGGGATCCACTGAAGCTTTCTTT. This chain links TRBV18 with TRBJ1-1, with D possibly being TRBD1 (6 bases). Germline V CDR1 and CDR2: KGHSH, LQKENI. This CDR3 is 14 amino acids long. Trimming removed 3 bases at V and 4 bases at J, with 12 bases between.

This clone has more than one count but fewer than ten. V gene TRBV19 combines with J gene TRBJ1-5; D possibly corresponds to TRBD1 (5 bases). The CDR3 spans 13 residues. Germline CDR1 LNHDA, CDR2 SQIVND (reference sequence). V dropped 10 bases and J dropped 7 bases, with 17 bases sitting between them. The CDR3 loop reads CATSDSLGQPQHF. CDR3 nucleotide sequence: TGTGCCACCTCAGACAGCTTGGGACAGCCCCAGCATTTT.

This chain uses TRBV7-8 with TRBJ1-3, with a possible D match to TRBD1 (5 bases). Trimming removed 0 bases at V and 2 bases at J, with 5 bases between. CDR3 length equals 14 residues. From germline, CDR1 is SGHVS and CDR2 FQNEAQ. The CDR3 DNA reads TGTGCCAGCAGCTTAGCACAGGCTGGAAACACCATATATTTT. This encodes CASSLAQAGNTIYF.

A single count supports this clone. The V call is TRBV9, the J call TRBJ2-7; 8 nucleotides match TRBD1. Germline V gene sequence: CDR1 SGDLS, CDR2 YYNGEE. With 0 bases clipped from V and 5 bases from J, the junction kept 7 bases outside the gene matches. The CDR3 length is 15 residues. Written as DNA, the CDR3 is TGTGCCAGCAGCGTAGCGGCAGGGGGCCGGGACGAGCAGTACTTC. This translates into CASSVAAGGRDEQYF.

This clone was detected once. The chain employs TRBV9 and TRBJ1-4; 8 bases map to TRBD1. V lost 0 bases, J lost 8 bases, and 6 bases stayed unmatched. CDR1 is SGDLS and CDR2 is YYNGEE in the germline V gene. The CDR3 covers 15 residues. The CDR3 loop is CASSVATGELEKLFF. The CDR3, as DNA: TGTGCCAGCAGCGTAGCGACAGGGGAATTAGAAAAACTGTTTTTT.

The chain is built from TRBV7-8 and TRBJ2-7; 7 nucleotides line up with TRBD2. Germline trimming cut 5 bases from V and 4 bases from J; bases unmatched to any gene: 14. The CDR3 is 16 residues long. Germline CDR1 and CDR2: SGHVS and FQNEAQ. The CDR3: CASSPRGGGSPYEQYF. The CDR3 region has the DNA TGTGCCAGCAGCCCCCGGGGCGGGGGAAGCCCATACGAGCAGTACTTC.

V and J are TRBV18 and TRBJ2-6; 8 nucleotides line up with TRBD1. The J segment lost 0 bases and the V segment lost 3 bases, leaving 7 bases of the junction unmatched. CDR1 KGHSH and CDR2 LQKENI come from the germline V gene. This CDR3 is 18 amino acids long. The CDR3 DNA sequence: TGTGCCAGCTCACCCCAGACAGGGGCTTTCTCTGGGGCCAACGTCCTGACTTTC. Translating gives CASSPQTGAFSGANVLTF.

The CDR3 region has the DNA TGTGCCTGGAGCAACCAGGGTCAGGGGAATTCACCCCTCCACTTT. Amino acids: CAWSNQGQGNSPLHF. The chain uses TRBV30 and TRBJ1-6; a possible D gene is TRBD1 (6 bases). The CDR3 is 15 residues long. V was trimmed by 3 bases and J by 7 bases, leaving 16 bases between them. Germline CDR1 GTSNPN, CDR2 SVGIG (reference sequence). Complete variable domain (other parts from reference TRBV30 and TRBJ1-6): SQTIHQWPATLVQPVGSPLSLECTVEGTSNPNLYWYRQAAGRGLQLLFYSVGIGQISSEVPQNLSASRPQDRQFILSSKKLLLSDSGFYLCAWSNQGQGNSPLHFGNGTRLTVT.

This rearrangement joins TRBV5-8 to TRBJ1-3, with 8 bases aligning to TRBD1. Trimming removed 0 bases from V and 7 bases from J; junction bases left unmatched: 3. The CDR3 is made up of 14 amino acids. Per the germline V gene, CDR1 is SGHTS and CDR2 is YDEGEE. CDR3 DNA: TGTGCCAGCAGCTTGGGACAGGGGTGGAACACCATATATTTT. Translation gives CASSLGQGWNTIYF.

The CDR3 sequence is CASTSGTGNTGELFF. CDR3 nucleotides: TGCGCCAGCACCTCCGGGACAGGGAACACCGGGGAGCTGTTTTTT. The chain employs TRBV5-1 and TRBJ2-2; 8 nucleotides agree with TRBD1. The germline V gene has CDR1 SGHRS and CDR2 YFSETQ. This CDR3 has 15 residues. V lost 6 bases, J lost 1 base, and 5 bases stayed unmatched. Variable domain in full (rest from reference TRBV5-1 and TRBJ2-2): KAGVTQTPRYLIKTRGQQVTLSCSPISGHRSVSWYQQTPGQGLQFLFEYFSETQRNKGNFPGRFSGRQFSNSRSEMNVSTLELGDSALYLCASTSGTGNTGELFFGEGSRLTVL.

This clone was seen a few times. The chain couples TRBV19 to TRBJ2-7, with D perhaps matching TRBD1 (5 bases). The germline gives CDR1 LNHDA, CDR2 SQIVND (reference sequence). Trimming shortened V by 8 bases and J by 2 bases, and 19 bases separated the two germline ends. The CDR3 is 15 amino acids. CDR3 coding DNA: TGTGCCAGTCGACCCCAAAGGGGCAGCACCTACGAGCAGTACTTC. It encodes CASRPQRGSTYEQYF. Full variable domain (outside the CDR3, taken from reference TRBV19 and TRBJ2-7): DGGITQSPKYLFRKEGQNVTLSCEQNLNHDAMYWYRQDPGQGLRLIYYSQIVNDFQKGDIAEGYSVSREKKESFPLTVTSAQKNPTAFYLCASRPQRGSTYEQYFGPGTRLTVT.

The chain is built from TRBV2 and TRBJ2-3; 9 bases map to TRBD2. In germline, CDR1 is SNHLY, CDR2 FYNNEI. CDR3 size: 13 residues. V shed 9 bases and J 3 bases; nucleotides not matched to a gene: 4. This CDR3 reads CASGGGATDTQYF. The CDR3 DNA is TGTGCCAGTGGCGGGGGGGCGACAGATACGCAGTATTTT.

The chain is built from TRBV6-5 and TRBJ2-3; tentatively, D is TRBD1 (5 bases). Trimming shortened V by 5 bases and J by 4 bases, and 16 bases separated the two germline ends. The CDR3 runs to 15 residues. Germline V lookup: CDR1 MNHEY, CDR2 SVGAGI. The CDR3 loop is CASSNEAGQADTQYF. In DNA, the CDR3 is TGTGCCAGCAGTAACGAGGCAGGGCAAGCAGATACGCAGTATTTT.

The CDR3 DNA reads as TGTGCCAGCAGTGAGTTCTGGACAATCCGCTCTGGGGCCAACGTCCTGACTTTC. Translating gives CASSEFWTIRSGANVLTF. The chain links TRBV6-1 to TRBJ2-6; possible D gene TRBD1, 5 bases. V was shortened by 3 bases and J by 0 bases, with 15 bases between the two germline ends. Germline V gene sequence: CDR1 MNHNS, CDR2 SASEGT. The CDR3 is 18 amino acids.

J is TRBJ2-7 and V is TRBV4-2; 9 bases fit TRBD2. Trimming took 2 bases from V and 4 from J; bases not matched to a gene: 6. Germline CDR1 reads LGHNA; CDR2 reads YNFKEQ. The CDR3 is 15 amino acids. The CDR3: CASSQIAGAVYEQYF. The CDR3 nucleotides are TGTGCCAGCAGCCAAATAGCGGGGGCCGTATACGAGCAGTACTTC.

The CDR3 region is CASSYTTSRGNYEQYF. CDR3 sequence (DNA): TGTGCCAGCAGTTACACGACCTCCAGGGGTAACTACGAGCAGTACTTC. The chain joins TRBV6-5 to TRBJ2-7, with TRBD1 as a possible D gene (6 bases). Trimming left V 2 bases short and J 3 bases short, with 17 bases between. Germline CDR1 reads MNHEY; CDR2 reads SVGAGI. CDR3 length equals 16 residues.

This clone has only a few counts. The chain carries TRBV4-1 and TRBJ2-7; tentatively, D is TRBD1 (5 bases). This CDR3 has 13 amino acids. In germline, CDR1 is MGHRA, CDR2 YSYEKL. V lost 4 bases, J lost 7 bases, and 14 bases lay in between. CDR3 amino acids: CASSRGPVGEQYF. As DNA, the CDR3 is TGCGCCAGCAGCCGGGGCCCGGTGGGGGAGCAGTACTTC.

The chain employs TRBV6-5 and TRBJ2-7, with D possibly matching TRBD1 (5 bases). Trimming removed 7 bases at V and 2 bases at J, with 15 bases between. Germline CDR1 MNHEY, CDR2 SVGAGI. The CDR3 is made up of 14 amino acids. CDR3: CASNRPGHPYEQYF. As DNA, the CDR3 is TGTGCCAGCAACCGCCCAGGGCACCCCTACGAGCAGTACTTC.

This rearrangement joins TRBV9 to TRBJ1-3, with 7 bases that match TRBD1. The CDR3 runs to 16 residues. Germline-derived CDR1 and CDR2 are SGDLS and YYNGEE. Trimming took 4 bases from V and 4 from J; bases not matched to a gene: 11. This CDR3 reads CASSPRLRGQGNTIYF. The CDR3 coding sequence is TGTGCCAGCAGCCCGAGGCTGAGGGGGCAGGGAAACACCATATATTTT.

The chain is built from TRBV19 and TRBJ1-1; D is possibly TRBD1 (5 bases). Germline loops: CDR1 LNHDA, CDR2 SQIVND (reference sequence). This CDR3 has 14 amino acids. V lost 3 bases and J 4 bases, leaving 12 bases between the germline ends. Here the CDR3 DNA reads TGTGCCAGTAGTATTAGGGGAGGTGGCACTGAAGCTTTCTTT. Protein: CASSIRGGGTEAFF.

The chain is built from TRBV23-1 and TRBJ1-2; perhaps TRBD1 as D (5 bases). TRBV23-1 is reported as an ORF; its role is uncertain. The CDR3 extends over 17 amino acids. Deletions cut 0 bases from V and 5 bases from J, with 19 bases between. In DNA, the CDR3 is TGCGCCAGCAGTCAATCTACTGAAATCCGACAGCTTTATGGCTACACCTTC. Residues: CASSQSTEIRQLYGYTF.

The chain is built from TRBV4-2 and TRBJ2-7, with TRBD1 matching over 7 bases. J gave up 3 bases and V 3 bases, and 5 bases lay outside the gene matches. Germline lookup yields CDR1 LGHNA and CDR2 YNFKEQ. This CDR3 has 14 residues. The CDR3 spells CASSQRQGLYEQYF. CDR3 nucleotides: TGTGCCAGCAGCCAGAGACAGGGTCTCTACGAGCAGTACTTC.

CDR3 nucleotide sequence: TGTGCCAGCAGCTTCGGACAGGGGAGTGAAAAACTGTTTTTT. Amino acid sequence: CASSFGQGSEKLFF. The chain combines TRBV5-4 with TRBJ1-4; 9 bases are a match to TRBD1. After removal of 2 bases from V and 7 bases from J, the junction contained 3 bases not matched to a gene. CDR3 length: 14 amino acids. The germline CDR1 and CDR2 sequences are SGHNT and YYREEE (reference sequence).

The chain has TRBV18 and TRBJ2-7; a possible D gene is TRBD1 (6 bases). CDR3 length equals 14 residues. V was cut by 3 bases and J by 2 bases, with 11 bases left in between. Germline lookup yields CDR1 KGHSH and CDR2 LQKENI. This CDR3 reads CASSPRDTTYEQYF. The DNA of the CDR3 is TGTGCCAGCTCACCCCGGGACACGACCTACGAGCAGTACTTC.